A selection of T cell receptor beta chains follows, all from one sample in a study of sequential checkpoint blockade in melanoma. Method: immunoSEQ multiplex PCR; TCRdb's copy keeps in-frame clones and lacks some. The table lists around 37,000 clones, 32% of them singletons. This sample comprised tumor tissue (inferred from file names), obtained from a patient given nivolumab and ipilimumab in sequence. The source is a human donor with melanoma. Both conserved end residues are part of each CDR3. Each record gives: D gene, V gene, J gene, clone size, CDR3 protein, CDR3 DNA. The D gene is left open where the match is weak. Clone size is shown for a subset of rows, as once, few, many or a class of expanded clone.

NA	TRBV7-5	TRBJ2-3	NA	CASSLEGTGLGTDTQYF	TGTGCCAGCAGCTTAGAGGGGACGGGCCTGGGCACAGATACGCAGTATTTT
NA	TRBV7-7	TRBJ2-6	few	CASSPQGPGANVLTF	TGTGCCAGCAGCCCTCAGGGTCCCGGGGCCAACGTCCTGACTTTC
NA	TRBV6-8	TRBJ1-2	NA	CASSYGGGGLYGYTF	TGTGCCAGCAGTTACGGGGGGGGAGGACTGTATGGCTACACCTTC
NA	TRBV10-2	TRBJ1-5	NA	CASSSREEGQPQHF	TGCGCCAGCAGCTCCCGGGAGGAGGGGCAGCCCCAGCATTTT
NA	TRBV19	TRBJ2-2	NA	CASSIGSAQIDTGELFF	TGTGCCAGTAGTATCGGATCGGCCCAGATAGACACCGGGGAGCTGTTTTTT
NA	TRBV11-3	TRBJ2-5	many	CASSLVARGGAGETQYF	TGTGCCAGCAGCTTGGTGGCCAGAGGGGGGGCAGGAGAGACCCAGTACTTC
NA	TRBV18	TRBJ2-5	once	CASSARGEETQYF	TGTGCCAGCTCAGCCCGGGGAGAGGAGACCCAGTACTTC
TRBD1	TRBV18	TRBJ2-7	NA	CASSPRQGTYEQYF	TGTGCCAGCTCACCACGACAGGGCACCTACGAGCAGTACTTC
NA	TRBV11-3	TRBJ2-5	few	CASSPSRGILETQYF	TGTGCCAGCAGTCCGTCTCGGGGGATACTGGAGACCCAGTACTTC
NA	TRBV19	TRBJ1-2	NA	CASSTSQPGGELANYGYTF	TGTGCCAGTAGTACATCCCAACCGGGCGGAGAACTTGCTAACTATGGCTACACCTTC
TRBD1	TRBV28	TRBJ1-6	few	CASSSPGQPGGNSPLHF	TGTGCCAGCAGTTCACCGGGACAGCCAGGCGGCAATTCACCCCTCCACTTT
NA	TRBV30	TRBJ1-1	NA	CAWSVIRQAEAFF	TGTGCCTGGAGTGTAATCCGACAGGCTGAAGCTTTCTTT
TRBD2	TRBV11-3	TRBJ2-3	NA	CASSLTREVSTDTQYF	TGTGCCAGCAGCTTGACGCGGGAGGTTAGCACAGATACGCAGTATTTT
TRBD2	TRBV11-3	TRBJ2-1	few	CASSLVAGDSYNEQFF	TGTGCCAGCAGCTTAGTCGCGGGGGACTCCTACAATGAGCAGTTCTTC
TRBD1	TRBV9	TRBJ1-5	many	CASSVGTGGEPQHF	TGTGCCAGCAGCGTAGGGACAGGGGGAGAGCCCCAGCATTTT
NA	TRBV19	TRBJ1-1	NA	CASSEGPYTEAFF	TGTGCCAGTAGTGAGGGCCCTTACACTGAAGCTTTCTTT
NA	TRBV11-3	TRBJ2-1	many	CASSSNPNGGNEQFF	TGTGCCAGCAGCTCCAACCCAAACGGTGGTAATGAGCAGTTCTTC
NA	TRBV6-8	TRBJ2-7	few	CASSYVGDEQYF	TGTGCCAGCAGTTACGTGGGAGACGAGCAGTACTTC
TRBD1	TRBV18	TRBJ2-7	NA	CASSLSDRVYDEQYF	TGTGCCAGCTCACTATCAGACAGGGTTTACGACGAGCAGTACTTC
TRBD2	TRBV6-8	TRBJ2-1	few	CASRPPVAGDNEQFF	TGTGCCAGCAGACCCCCGGTGGCGGGGGACAATGAGCAGTTCTTC
NA	TRBV19	TRBJ2-3	NA	CASSVPGTDTQYF	TGTGCCAGTAGTGTCCCCGGGACAGATACGCAGTATTTT
NA	TRBV6-8	TRBJ2-5	few	CASSWGPVRETQYF	TGTGCCAGCAGTTGGGGCCCGGTTAGAGAGACCCAGTACTTC
TRBD2	TRBV15	TRBJ2-2	few	CATSSRGLAGDTGELFF	TGTGCCACCAGCAGCCGCGGACTAGCGGGAGACACCGGGGAGCTGTTTTTT
NA	TRBV11-3	TRBJ2-4	NA	CASSLAVAKNIQYF	TGTGCCAGCAGCTTGGCTGTAGCCAAAAACATTCAGTACTTC
TRBD1	TRBV19	TRBJ1-1	NA	CASSEQGARTEAFF	TGTGCCAGTAGTGAACAGGGGGCGAGGACTGAAGCTTTCTTT
NA	TRBV28	TRBJ1-5	NA	CASTPGQFNQPQHF	TGTGCCAGCACCCCGGGGCAGTTTAATCAGCCCCAGCATTTT
NA	TRBV12-5	TRBJ1-5	NA	CASGLVGKGGQPQHF	TGTGCTAGTGGTTTGGTAGGAAAGGGAGGGCAGCCCCAGCATTTT
NA	TRBV9	TRBJ1-2	few	CASSGWPPNGYTF	TGTGCCAGCAGCGGGTGGCCCCCCAATGGCTACACCTTC
NA	TRBV11-3	TRBJ1-3	few	CASSFWGYEPGNTIYF	TGTGCCAGCAGCTTCTGGGGGTATGAGCCTGGAAACACCATATATTTT
TRBD2	TRBV11-3	TRBJ2-1	NA	CASRAPGLVNEQFF	TGTGCCAGCAGAGCCCCGGGACTAGTGAATGAGCAGTTCTTC
NA	TRBV6-8	TRBJ2-3	few	CASSAGTVAATQYF	TGTGCCAGCAGTGCGGGGACAGTTGCAGCTACGCAGTATTTT
NA	TRBV7-1	TRBJ2-2	many	CASSGLGAGELFF	TGTGCCAGCAGCGGCTTAGGGGCCGGGGAGCTGTTTTTT
NA	TRBV6-8	TRBJ1-1	NA	CASSYNPKTEAFF	TGTGCCAGCAGTTACAATCCGAAGACGGAAGCTTTCTTT
NA	TRBV10-2	TRBJ2-1	NA	CASRDGTSYNEQFF	TGCGCCAGCAGAGACGGGACCTCCTACAATGAGCAGTTCTTC
TRBD2	TRBV6-8	TRBJ2-3	NA	CASSRGLAGTDTQYF	TGTGCCAGCAGTCGAGGACTAGCGGGCACAGATACGCAGTATTTT
NA	TRBV19	TRBJ2-1	NA	CASNPLGGQKNEQFF	TGTGCCAGTAATCCCCTGGGGGGCCAGAAGAATGAGCAGTTCTTC
NA	TRBV19	TRBJ2-7	once	CASSTRFGGSYEQYF	TGTGCCAGTAGTACCCGCTTCGGAGGTTCCTACGAGCAGTACTTC
TRBD1	TRBV5-1	TRBJ1-5	NA	CASSRTGYDQPQHF	TGCGCCAGCAGCAGGACAGGGTATGATCAGCCCCAGCATTTT
NA	TRBV28	TRBJ1-2	NA	CASSWPPGTNYGYTF	TGTGCCAGCAGTTGGCCTCCAGGGACTAACTATGGCTACACCTTC
NA	TRBV19	TRBJ1-3	NA	CASSIQHVISGNTIYF	TGTGCCAGTAGTATACAACACGTTATCTCTGGAAACACCATATATTTT
NA	TRBV6-8	TRBJ1-2	few	CASSYTGPRYGYTF	TGTGCCAGCAGTTATACGGGACCTAGGTATGGCTACACCTTC
NA	TRBV6-8	TRBJ2-2	NA	CASRTGSGELFF	TGTGCCAGCCGCACCGGGTCCGGGGAGCTGTTTTTT
TRBD2	TRBV6-8	TRBJ2-1	many	CASKTGTTAYNEQFF	TGTGCCAGCAAAACCGGGACTACCGCCTACAATGAGCAGTTCTTC
TRBD1	TRBV14	TRBJ2-7	NA	CASSQGTGLGYEQYF	TGTGCCAGCAGCCAAGGGACAGGGTTAGGTTACGAGCAGTACTTC
NA	TRBV30	TRBJ2-2	once	CAWSVQGGGELFF	TGTGCCTGGAGTGTACAGGGAGGCGGGGAGCTGTTTTTT
NA	TRBV6-8	TRBJ2-7	few	CASSYRQGAYEQYF	TGTGCCAGCAGTTACAGACAAGGGGCCTACGAGCAGTACTTC
NA	TRBV19	TRBJ1-1	NA	CASRQGLGSEAFF	TGTGCCAGTAGGCAGGGGTTGGGCTCTGAAGCTTTCTTT
NA	TRBV4-1	TRBJ2-2	NA	CASSQSRTGTGELFF	TGCGCCAGCAGCCAATCCAGGACGGGCACCGGGGAGCTGTTTTTT
NA	TRBV29-1	TRBJ2-1	once	CSVDPSGGGYNEQFF	TGCAGCGTTGACCCCAGCGGAGGGGGGTACAATGAGCAGTTCTTC